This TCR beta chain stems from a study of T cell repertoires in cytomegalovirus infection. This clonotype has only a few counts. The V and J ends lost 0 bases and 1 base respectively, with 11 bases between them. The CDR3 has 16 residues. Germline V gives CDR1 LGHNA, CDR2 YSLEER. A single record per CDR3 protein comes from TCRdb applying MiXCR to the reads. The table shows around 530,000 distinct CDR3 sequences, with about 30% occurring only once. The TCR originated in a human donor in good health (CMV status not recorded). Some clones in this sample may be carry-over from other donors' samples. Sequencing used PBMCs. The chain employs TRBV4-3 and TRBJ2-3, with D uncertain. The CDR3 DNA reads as TGCGCCAGCAGCCAAGAGCGGTGGGTCGGCACAGATACGCAGTATTTT. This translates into CASSQERWVGTDTQYF.